This entry lists 12 T cell receptor beta chains sequenced from one sample in a study of vaccination effects on CD4 cells after COVID-19. Before sequencing, viral peptide pools were used by the ViraFEST assay to expand antigen-specific CD4+ T cells. Researchers isolated CD4+ T cells once about eleven days of culture had elapsed. No vaccinee had earlier SARS-CoV-2 infection, and nucleocapsid antibodies were negative. The antigens of these receptors remain unknown. Profiling relied on immunoSEQ multiplex PCR, and the TCRdb table lists in-frame clones only, not all of them. The data contain 35,000 to 40,000 clones, 66% of them singletons. The sample was CD4+ T cells from PBMCs cultured with HCoV-OC43 spike peptides, taken before COVID-19 vaccination. Subset indicated: HCoV-OC43 spike overlapping peptide pool stimulation. The receptor set was obtained from a human donor who received a COVID-19 vaccine.

The CDR3, as DNA: TGTGCCAGCTCACCACCTAGCGGGAGACGAGAGACCCAGTACTTC. Translation gives CASSPPSGRRETQYF. The gene calls are TRBV18 and TRBJ2-5; TRBD2 agrees at 9 bases. This CDR3 region has 15 residues. Germline V gene sequence: CDR1 KGHSH, CDR2 LQKENI. The V segment lost 0 bases and the J segment 4 bases; nucleotides outside the gene matches: 3.

The chain is built from TRBV18 and TRBJ2-7, with 8 positions matching TRBD2. V shed 3 bases and J 6 bases; nucleotides not matched to a gene: 13. The CDR3 contains 16 residues. Germline V gene lookup returns CDR1 KGHSH and CDR2 LQKENI. CDR3 in amino acids: CASSPQSGGGDGEQYF. The CDR3, as DNA: TGTGCCAGCTCACCCCAGAGCGGGGGAGGAGACGGCGAGCAGTACTTC.

The sample holds a few counts of this clone. The chain carries TRBV29-1 and TRBJ2-1; D is perhaps TRBD1 (5 bases). V was shortened by 4 bases and J by 6 bases, with 16 bases between the two germline ends. CDR1 SQVTM and CDR2 ANQGSEA come from the germline V gene. CDR3 length: 14 amino acids. DNA of the CDR3: TGCAGCGTTGGAGGTCAGGGAATTTTCAATGAGCAGTTCTTC. Translation: CSVGGQGIFNEQFF.

The genes are TRBV19 and TRBJ1-4; 8 nucleotides line up with TRBD1. Germline V gene lookup returns CDR1 LNHDA and CDR2 SQIVND (reference sequence). CDR3 length: 15 residues. Germline trimming cut 5 bases from V and 2 bases from J; bases unmatched to any gene: 4. The CDR3 is CASSYNRGTNEKLFF. The CDR3 DNA follows: TGTGCCAGTAGTTATAACAGGGGGACTAATGAAAAACTGTTTTTT.

This chain links TRBV21-1 with TRBJ2-5. TRBV21-1 is labeled a pseudogene. This CDR3 contains 16 residues. CDR3: CASSLKGGWVQETQYF. The CDR3 nucleotides are TGTGCCAGCAGCTTGAAAGGGGGGTGGGTTCAAGAGACCCAGTACTTC.

The V and J genes are TRBV4-1 and TRBJ2-3, with D hard to call. The germline CDR1 and CDR2 sequences are MGHRA and YSYEKL. V was clipped by 0 bases and J by 5 bases, with 15 bases between them. The CDR3 is 16 residues long. Here the CDR3 DNA reads TGCGCCAGCAGCCAAGATCGGGCGGAGTCCGGAGATACGCAGTATTTT. Its protein product is CASSQDRAESGDTQYF.

This rearrangement joins TRBV5-6 to TRBJ1-2; 7 bases map to TRBD1. J was trimmed by 5 bases and V by 0 bases; bases with no gene match: 4. In germline, CDR1 is SGHDT, CDR2 YYEEEE. The CDR3 is made up of 14 amino acids. The CDR3 protein is CASSLATGPYGYTF. The CDR3 coding sequence is TGTGCCAGCAGCTTGGCGACAGGGCCATATGGCTACACCTTC.

The chain couples TRBV19 to TRBJ2-1; possibly TRBD2 for D (7 bases). The CDR3 runs 17 residues. The germline gives CDR1 LNHDA, CDR2 SQIVND (reference sequence). The germline V and J ends were trimmed by 10 bases and 2 bases, with 24 bases remaining between them. CDR3 sequence (DNA): TGTGCCACCTCTACGGGGGGAAGGGGGTGGACCTACAATGAGCAGTTCTTC. Translation gives CATSTGGRGWTYNEQFF.

The rearrangement uses TRBV21-1 and TRBJ1-1. TRBV21-1 is a recognized pseudogene. The CDR3 is made up of 15 amino acids. CDR3 sequence reads: CASRNTTSMNTEAFF. The CDR3, as DNA: TGTGCCAGCCGTAATACGACGAGCATGAACACTGAAGCTTTCTTT.

The genes are TRBV6-5 and TRBJ2-5, with D possibly matching TRBD2 (5 bases). The V end lost 0 bases, the J end lost 5 bases, and 13 bases lay between the germline ends. CDR1 is MNHEY, CDR2 SVGAGI, per germline. This CDR3 contains 15 residues. The CDR3 DNA sequence: TGTGCCAGCAGTTACTCGTACTCGGGAACGGAGACCCAGTACTTC. Protein product: CASSYSYSGTETQYF.

The rearrangement joins TRBV30 to TRBJ2-3; 9 bases fit TRBD1. The V and J ends lost 5 bases and 4 bases, in that order; junction bases with no gene match: 7. Germline CDR1 and CDR2: GTSNPN and SVGIG (reference sequence). CDR3 length: 14 residues. The CDR3 bases are TGTGCCTGGGGGACAGGGTTTGGGCCAGATACGCAGTATTTT. This encodes CAWGTGFGPDTQYF.

This CDR3 is CASRIRGVNTEAFF. The CDR3, as DNA: TGTGCCAGCAGAATCAGGGGGGTAAACACTGAAGCTTTCTTT. J is TRBJ1-1 and V is TRBV6-5, with TRBD1 matching 7 bases. V trimming: 6 bases; J trimming: 2 bases; junction bases outside the gene matches: 6. CDR1 is MNHEY and CDR2 is SVGAGI in the germline V gene. CDR3 length: 14 residues.